This note documents a single TCR beta chain sequence. Its antigen is still unknown. Obtained as resections during corrective heart surgery, the thymus tissue was then studied. Corrective surgery for congenital heart defects was being performed on the healthy Finnish infants who served as donors. The source of the sample is a study of human thymus T cells. General study results and limits: Seemingly biased V and J gene usage marked thymic and blood repertoires. A high degree of thymic repertoire overlap among unrelated individuals was reported in related research.

The CDR3 runs to 16 residues. Germline V gives CDR1 SSHAT, CDR2 FNYEAQ (reference sequence). V gave up 5 bases and J gave up 4 bases; unmatched junction bases: 4. Data came from immunoSEQ multiplex PCR; TCRdb stores just in-frame clones and leaves some out. The data show around 120,000 clones, approximately 96% seen once. The chain combines TRBV7-7 with TRBJ2-5; 16 nucleotides match TRBD2. The TCR comes from a boy in the first two years of life with a congenital heart defect but otherwise immunologically healthy. Sequences were obtained from thymus tissue. CDR3 residues: CASSPGLAGGRETQYF. CDR3 coding DNA: TGTGCCAGCAGCCCGGGACTAGCGGGGGGGCGAGAGACCCAGTACTTC.